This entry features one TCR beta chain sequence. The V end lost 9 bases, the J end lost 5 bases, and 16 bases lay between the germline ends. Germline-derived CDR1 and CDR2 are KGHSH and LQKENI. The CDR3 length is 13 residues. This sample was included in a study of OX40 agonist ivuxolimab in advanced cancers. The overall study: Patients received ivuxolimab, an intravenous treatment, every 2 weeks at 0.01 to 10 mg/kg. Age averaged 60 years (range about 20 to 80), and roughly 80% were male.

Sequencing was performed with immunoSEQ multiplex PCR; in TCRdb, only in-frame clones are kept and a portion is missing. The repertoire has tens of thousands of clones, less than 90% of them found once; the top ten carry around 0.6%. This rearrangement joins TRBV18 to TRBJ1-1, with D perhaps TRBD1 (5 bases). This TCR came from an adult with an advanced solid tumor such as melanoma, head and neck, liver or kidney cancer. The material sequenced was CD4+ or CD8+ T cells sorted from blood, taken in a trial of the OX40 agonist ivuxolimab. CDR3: CASHPAGLTEAFF. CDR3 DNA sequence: TGTGCCAGTCACCCCGCAGGGTTAACTGAAGCTTTCTTT.